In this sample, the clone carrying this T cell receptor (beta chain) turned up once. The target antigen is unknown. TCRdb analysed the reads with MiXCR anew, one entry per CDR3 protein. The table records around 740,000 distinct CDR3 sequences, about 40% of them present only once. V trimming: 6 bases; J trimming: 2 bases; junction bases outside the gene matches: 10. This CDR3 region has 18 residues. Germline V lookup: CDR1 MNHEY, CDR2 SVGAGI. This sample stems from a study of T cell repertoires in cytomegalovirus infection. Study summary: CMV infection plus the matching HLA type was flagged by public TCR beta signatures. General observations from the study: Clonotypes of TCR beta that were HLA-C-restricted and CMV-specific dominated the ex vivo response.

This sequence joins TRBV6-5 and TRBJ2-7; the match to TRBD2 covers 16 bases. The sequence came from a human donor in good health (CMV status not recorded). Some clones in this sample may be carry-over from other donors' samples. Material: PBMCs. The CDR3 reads CASSLGTSGRGHTYEQYF. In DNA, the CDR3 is TGTGCCAGCAGCCTAGGGACTAGCGGGAGGGGGCATACCTACGAGCAGTACTTC.